This T cell receptor (beta chain) was captured by sequencing in a study of cytomegalovirus exposure and HLA in healthy donors. On the study more broadly: Researchers previously reported finding fewer than 120 million unique TCR beta sequences from around 200 million T cells. Of the donors genotyped, several hundred in all, about 82% fell in the Caucasian-associated ancestry cluster.

About this clone: Its antigen is not identified.

The V gene end was trimmed by 7 bases and the J gene end by 4 bases; junction bases not matched to a gene: 6. The CDR3 runs 14 residues. Germline CDR1 MNHEY, CDR2 SVGAGI. Primers: 60 Vbeta forward and 13 Jbeta reverse. Libraries were prepared by immunoSEQ multiplex PCR; TCRdb keeps only in-frame clonotypes and omits some of them. The table shows approximately 120,000 clones, with 76% occurring only once. Study results and caveats: In a later analysis, fewer than 20,000 TCR beta sequences were associated with HLA alleles at 0.05 false discovery rate.

Sequencing was carried out using PBMCs. The rearrangement joins TRBV6-5 to TRBJ2-3; 9 bases match TRBD1. The sequence derives from a man aged 45-65 years in good health and CMV-seronegative. CDR3 bases: TGTGCCAGCAATAACAGGGGGCTGGCAGATACGCAGTATTTT. It yields the protein CASNNRGLADTQYF.